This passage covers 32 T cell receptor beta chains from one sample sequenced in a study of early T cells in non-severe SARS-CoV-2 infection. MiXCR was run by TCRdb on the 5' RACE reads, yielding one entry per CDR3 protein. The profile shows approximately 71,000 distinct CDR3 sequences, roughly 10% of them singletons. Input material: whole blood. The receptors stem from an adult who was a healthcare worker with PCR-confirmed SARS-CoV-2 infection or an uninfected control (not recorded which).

The CDR3 nucleotides are TGTGCCAGCAGCCAGACAGGACCCTACGAGCAGTACTTC. Amino acid sequence: CASSQTGPYEQYF. The genes are TRBV11-2 and TRBJ2-7; possible D gene TRBD1, 6 bases. Germline-derived CDR1 and CDR2 are SGHAT and FQNNGV. The V end was cut by 5 bases, the J end by 2 bases, with 10 bases between. CDR3 size: 13 residues.

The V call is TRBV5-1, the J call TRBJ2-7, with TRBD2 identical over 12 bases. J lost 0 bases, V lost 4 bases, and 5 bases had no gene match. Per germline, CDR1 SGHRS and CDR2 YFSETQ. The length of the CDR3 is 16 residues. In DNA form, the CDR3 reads TGCGCCAGCAGCCCCCGGACTAGCGGGGACTCCTACGAGCAGTACTTC. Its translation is CASSPRTSGDSYEQYF.

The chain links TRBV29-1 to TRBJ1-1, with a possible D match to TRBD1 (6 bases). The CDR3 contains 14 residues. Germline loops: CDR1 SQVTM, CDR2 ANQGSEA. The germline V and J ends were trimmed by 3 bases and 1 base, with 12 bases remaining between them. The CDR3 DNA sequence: TGCAGCGTTGATACTGGGGGCAGGAACACTGAAGCTTTCTTT. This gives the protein CSVDTGGRNTEAFF.

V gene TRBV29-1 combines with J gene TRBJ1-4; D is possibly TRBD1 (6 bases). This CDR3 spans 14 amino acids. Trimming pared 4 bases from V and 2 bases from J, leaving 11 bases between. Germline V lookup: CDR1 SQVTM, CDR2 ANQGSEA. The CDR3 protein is CSVVGGPTNEKLFF. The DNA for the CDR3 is TGCAGCGTTGTTGGGGGGCCGACTAATGAAAAACTGTTTTTT.

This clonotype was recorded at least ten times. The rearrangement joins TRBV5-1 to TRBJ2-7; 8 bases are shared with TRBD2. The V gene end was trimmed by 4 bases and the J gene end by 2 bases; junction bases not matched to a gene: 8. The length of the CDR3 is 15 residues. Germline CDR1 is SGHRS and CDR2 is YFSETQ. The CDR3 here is CASSPGLVYPYEQYF. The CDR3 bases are TGCGCCAGCAGCCCGGGACTAGTTTATCCCTACGAGCAGTACTTC.

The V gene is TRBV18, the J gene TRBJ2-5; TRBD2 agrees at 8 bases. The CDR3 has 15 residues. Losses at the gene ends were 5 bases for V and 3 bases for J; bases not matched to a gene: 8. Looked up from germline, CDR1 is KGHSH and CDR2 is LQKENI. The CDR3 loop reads CASSYDQRGKETQYF. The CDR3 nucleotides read TGTGCCAGCTCATACGATCAGCGGGGGAAAGAGACCCAGTACTTC.

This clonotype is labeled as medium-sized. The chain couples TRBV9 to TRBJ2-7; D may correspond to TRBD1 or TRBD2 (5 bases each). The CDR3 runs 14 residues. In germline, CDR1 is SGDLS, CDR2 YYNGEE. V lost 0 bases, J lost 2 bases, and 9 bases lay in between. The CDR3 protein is CASSVGDGTYEQYF. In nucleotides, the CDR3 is TGTGCCAGCAGCGTAGGGGACGGTACCTACGAGCAGTACTTC.

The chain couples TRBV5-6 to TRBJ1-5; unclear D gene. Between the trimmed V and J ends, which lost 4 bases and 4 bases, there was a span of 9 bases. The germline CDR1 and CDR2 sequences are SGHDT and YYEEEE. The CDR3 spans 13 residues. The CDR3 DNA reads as TGTGCCAGCAGCACCGGAGCAAATCAGCCCCAGCATTTT. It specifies CASSTGANQPQHF.

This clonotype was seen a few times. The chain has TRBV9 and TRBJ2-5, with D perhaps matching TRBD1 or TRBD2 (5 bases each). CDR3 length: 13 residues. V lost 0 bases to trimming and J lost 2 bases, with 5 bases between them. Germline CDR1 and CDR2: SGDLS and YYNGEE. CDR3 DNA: TGTGCCAGCAGCGTAGGGGGGCAAGAGACCCAGTACTTC. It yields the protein CASSVGGQETQYF.

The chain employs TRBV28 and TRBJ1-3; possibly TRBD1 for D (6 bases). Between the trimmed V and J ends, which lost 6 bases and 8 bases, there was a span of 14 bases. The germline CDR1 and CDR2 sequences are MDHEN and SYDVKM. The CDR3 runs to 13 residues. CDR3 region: CASSPEGGDTIYF. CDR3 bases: TGTGCCAGCAGCCCGGAGGGGGGGGACACCATATATTTT.

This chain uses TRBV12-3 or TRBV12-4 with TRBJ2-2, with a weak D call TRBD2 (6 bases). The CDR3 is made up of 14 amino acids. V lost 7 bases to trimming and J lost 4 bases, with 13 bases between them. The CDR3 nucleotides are TGTGCCAGCACCCAGCTAGCGAGCACCGGGGAGCTGTTTTTT. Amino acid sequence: CASTQLASTGELFF.

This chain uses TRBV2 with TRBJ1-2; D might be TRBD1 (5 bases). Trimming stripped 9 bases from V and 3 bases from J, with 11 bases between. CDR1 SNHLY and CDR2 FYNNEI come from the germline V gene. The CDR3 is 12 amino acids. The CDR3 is CASETGDYGYTF. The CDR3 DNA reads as TGTGCCAGTGAAACAGGAGACTATGGCTACACCTTC.

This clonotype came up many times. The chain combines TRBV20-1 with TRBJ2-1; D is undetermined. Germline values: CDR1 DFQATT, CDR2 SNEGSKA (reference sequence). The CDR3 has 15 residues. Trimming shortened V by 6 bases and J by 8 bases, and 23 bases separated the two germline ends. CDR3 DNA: TGCAGTGCCCTTCCCCTGGCGCCCGGAGTCGATGAGCAGTTCTTC. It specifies CSALPLAPGVDEQFF.

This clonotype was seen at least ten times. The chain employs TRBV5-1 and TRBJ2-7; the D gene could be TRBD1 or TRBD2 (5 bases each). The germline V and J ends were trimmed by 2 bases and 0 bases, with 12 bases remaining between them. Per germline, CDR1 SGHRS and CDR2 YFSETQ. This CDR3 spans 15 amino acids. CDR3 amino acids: CASSLPGRPSYEQYF. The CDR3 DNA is TGCGCCAGCAGCTTACCGGGACGGCCCTCCTACGAGCAGTACTTC.

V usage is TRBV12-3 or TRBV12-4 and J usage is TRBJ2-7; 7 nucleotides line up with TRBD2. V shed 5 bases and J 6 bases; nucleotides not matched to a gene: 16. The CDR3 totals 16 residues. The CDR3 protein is CASSPTPLAGYFEQYF. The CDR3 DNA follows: TGTGCCAGCAGTCCGACCCCGTTAGCGGGCTATTTCGAGCAGTACTTC.

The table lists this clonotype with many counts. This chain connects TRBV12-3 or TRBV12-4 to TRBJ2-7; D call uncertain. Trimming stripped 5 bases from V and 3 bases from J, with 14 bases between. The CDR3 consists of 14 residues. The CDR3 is CASSPARLNYEQYF. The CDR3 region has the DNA TGTGCCAGCAGTCCCGCCCGTTTAAACTACGAGCAGTACTTC.

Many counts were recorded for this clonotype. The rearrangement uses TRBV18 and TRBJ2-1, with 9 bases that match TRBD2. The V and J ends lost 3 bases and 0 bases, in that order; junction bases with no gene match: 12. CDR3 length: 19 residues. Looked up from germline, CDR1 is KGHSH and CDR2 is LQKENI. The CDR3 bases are TGTGCCAGCTCACCTGGTAGCGGGAGCTCCAATAGCTCCTACAATGAGCAGTTCTTC. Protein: CASSPGSGSSNSSYNEQFF.

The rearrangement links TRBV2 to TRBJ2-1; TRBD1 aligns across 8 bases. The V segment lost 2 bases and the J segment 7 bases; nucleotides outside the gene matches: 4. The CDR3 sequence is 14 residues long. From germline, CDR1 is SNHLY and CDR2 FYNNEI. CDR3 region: CASSERTGRNEQFF. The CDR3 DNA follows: TGTGCCAGCAGTGAACGGACAGGGAGGAATGAGCAGTTCTTC.

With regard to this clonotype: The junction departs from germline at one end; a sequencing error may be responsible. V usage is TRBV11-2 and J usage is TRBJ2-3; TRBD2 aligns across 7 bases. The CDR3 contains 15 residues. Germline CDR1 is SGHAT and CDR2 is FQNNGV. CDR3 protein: CASRLAGSSTDTQYF. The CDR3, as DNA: TGTGCCAGCAGATTAGCGGGTTCTAGCACAGATACGCAGTATTTT.

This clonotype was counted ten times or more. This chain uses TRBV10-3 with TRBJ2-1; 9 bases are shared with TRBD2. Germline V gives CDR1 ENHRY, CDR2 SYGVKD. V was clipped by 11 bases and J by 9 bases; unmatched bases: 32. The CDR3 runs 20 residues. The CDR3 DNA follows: TGTGCCCCCCCGCAGGAGGGTTTAGCGGGAGTTATCACCAACGGTGGTGAGCAGTTCTTC. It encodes CAPPQEGLAGVITNGGEQFF.

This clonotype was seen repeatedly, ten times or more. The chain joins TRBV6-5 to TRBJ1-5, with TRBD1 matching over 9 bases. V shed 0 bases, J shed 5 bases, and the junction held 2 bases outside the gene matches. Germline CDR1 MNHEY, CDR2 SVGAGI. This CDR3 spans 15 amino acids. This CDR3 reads CASSYSRQGDQPQHF. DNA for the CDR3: TGTGCCAGCAGTTACTCGCGACAGGGGGATCAGCCCCAGCATTTT.

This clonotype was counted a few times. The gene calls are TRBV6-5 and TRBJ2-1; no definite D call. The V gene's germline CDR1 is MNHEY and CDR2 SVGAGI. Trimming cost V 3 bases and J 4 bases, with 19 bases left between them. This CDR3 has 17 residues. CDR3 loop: CASSYGAPSARYNEQFF. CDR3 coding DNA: TGTGCCAGCAGTTATGGTGCCCCGAGCGCCAGATACAATGAGCAGTTCTTC.

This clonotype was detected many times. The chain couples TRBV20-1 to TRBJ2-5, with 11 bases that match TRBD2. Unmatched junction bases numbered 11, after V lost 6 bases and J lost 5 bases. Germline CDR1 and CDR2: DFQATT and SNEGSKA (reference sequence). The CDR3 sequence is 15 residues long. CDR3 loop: CSARTSGRLSETQYF. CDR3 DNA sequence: TGCAGTGCGCGGACTAGCGGGCGCTTATCGGAGACCCAGTACTTC.

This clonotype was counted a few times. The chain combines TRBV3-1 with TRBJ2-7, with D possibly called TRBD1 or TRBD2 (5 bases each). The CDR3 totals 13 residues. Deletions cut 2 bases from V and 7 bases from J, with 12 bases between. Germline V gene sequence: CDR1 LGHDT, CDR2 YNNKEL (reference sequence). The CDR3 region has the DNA TGTGCCAGCAGCCAAAGGGACGGCTCGGAGCAGTACTTC. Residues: CASSQRDGSEQYF.

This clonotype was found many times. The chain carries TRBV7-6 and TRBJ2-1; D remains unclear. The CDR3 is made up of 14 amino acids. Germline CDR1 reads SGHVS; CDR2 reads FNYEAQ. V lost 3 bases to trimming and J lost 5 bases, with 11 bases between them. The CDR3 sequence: CASSFRRANNEQFF. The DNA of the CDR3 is TGTGCCAGCAGCTTCAGACGGGCTAACAATGAGCAGTTCTTC.

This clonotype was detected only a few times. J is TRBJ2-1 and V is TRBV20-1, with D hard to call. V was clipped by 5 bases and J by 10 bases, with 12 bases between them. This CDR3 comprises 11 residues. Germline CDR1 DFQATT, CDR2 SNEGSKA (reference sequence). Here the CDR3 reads CSASSWSEQFF. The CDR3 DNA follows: TGCAGTGCTTCGTCCTGGTCCGAGCAGTTCTTC.

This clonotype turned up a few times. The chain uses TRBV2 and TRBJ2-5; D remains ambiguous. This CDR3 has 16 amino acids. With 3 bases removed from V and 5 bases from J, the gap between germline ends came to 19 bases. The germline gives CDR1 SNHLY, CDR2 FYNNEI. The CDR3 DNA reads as TGTGCCAGCAGTGATATTGGAGTCCACCTGGGGGAGACCCAGTACTTC. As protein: CASSDIGVHLGETQYF.

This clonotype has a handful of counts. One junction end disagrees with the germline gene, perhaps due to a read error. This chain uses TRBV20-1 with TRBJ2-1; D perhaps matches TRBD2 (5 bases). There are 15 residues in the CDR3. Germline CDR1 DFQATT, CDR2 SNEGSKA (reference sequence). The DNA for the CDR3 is TGCAGTGCTAGAGTGGGTAGCGTGTCCTACAATGAGCAGTCCTTC. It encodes CSARVGSVSYNEQSF.

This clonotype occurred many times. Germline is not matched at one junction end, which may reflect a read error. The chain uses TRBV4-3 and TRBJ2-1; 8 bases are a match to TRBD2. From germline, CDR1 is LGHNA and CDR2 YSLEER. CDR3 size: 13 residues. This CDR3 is CASSEGDGRALIF. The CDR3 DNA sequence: TGCGCCAGCAGCGAGGGGGACGGGAGGGCCCTAATCTTC.

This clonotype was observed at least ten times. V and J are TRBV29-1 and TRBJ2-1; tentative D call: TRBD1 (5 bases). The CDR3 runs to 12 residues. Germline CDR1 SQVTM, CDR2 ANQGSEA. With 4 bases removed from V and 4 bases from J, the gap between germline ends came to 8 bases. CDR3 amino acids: CSVVGVYNEQFF. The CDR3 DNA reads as TGCAGCGTTGTAGGGGTATACAATGAGCAGTTCTTC.

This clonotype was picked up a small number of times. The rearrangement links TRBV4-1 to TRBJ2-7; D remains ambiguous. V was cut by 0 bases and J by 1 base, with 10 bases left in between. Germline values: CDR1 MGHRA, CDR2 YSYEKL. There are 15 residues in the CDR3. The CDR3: CASSQDRSSSYEQYF. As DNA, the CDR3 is TGCGCCAGCAGCCAAGATAGGTCGTCATCCTACGAGCAGTACTTC.

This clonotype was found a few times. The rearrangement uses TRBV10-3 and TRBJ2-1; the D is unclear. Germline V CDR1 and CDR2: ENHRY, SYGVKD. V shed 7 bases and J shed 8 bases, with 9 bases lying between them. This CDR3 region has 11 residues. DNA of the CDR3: TGTGCCATCACGGTAAGGGATGAGCAGTTCTTC. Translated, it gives CAITVRDEQFF.